A single sample is the source of the 27 T cell receptor beta chains below, sequenced in a study of shared clonotypes between healthy human individuals (TCRdb year 2020). Preparation of the library involved the immunoSEQ multiplex PCR assay. TCRdb provides this immuneACCESS table in a form limited to in-frame rearrangements. Some clones are lacking; in checked studies, under half of them reflect an unresolved V gene, and why the rest are absent is not known. Here the sample has approximately 500,000 clones; 90% to 96% occur a single time. The ten largest clones capture 0.05% to 0.07% of the sample. Sequences were obtained from naive CD4+ T cells sorted from blood. The sample's cell subset or site label is to be understood as: CD45RA+ positively selected. The origin of the receptors is a woman between 25 and 40 years old in good health.

This rearrangement joins TRBV7-9 to TRBJ2-5, with TRBD2 as a possible D gene (6 bases). The CDR3 is 15 amino acids. Germline V lookup: CDR1 SEHNR, CDR2 FQNEAQ (reference sequence). V was pared by 3 bases and J by 5 bases, with 16 bases between. CDR3 sequence reads: CASSFRRLGKETQYF. CDR3 DNA sequence: TGTGCCAGCAGCTTTCGCCGACTAGGGAAGGAGACCCAGTACTTC.

The chain is built from TRBV28 and TRBJ2-5; D unclear. Per germline, CDR1 MDHEN and CDR2 SYDVKM. V lost 4 bases to trimming and J lost 4 bases, with 10 bases between them. The CDR3 sequence is 13 residues long. CDR3 in DNA: TGTGCCAGCAGTTATCGCATCGGAGAGACCCAGTACTTC. Translated: CASSYRIGETQYF. Drawing the rest from reference TRBV28 and TRBJ2-5, the complete variable domain is DVKVTQSSRYLVKRTGEKVFLECVQDMDHENMFWYRQDPGLGLRLIYFSYDVKMKEKGDIPEGYSVSREKKERFSLILESASTNQTSMYLCASSYRIGETQYFGPGTRLLVL.

This sequence joins TRBV4-2 and TRBJ2-1; 9 bases agree with TRBD1. Germline V gives CDR1 LGHNA, CDR2 YNFKEQ. The CDR3 is 15 residues long. The V and J ends lost 3 bases and 5 bases, in that order; junction bases with no gene match: 5. CDR3 loop: CASSQAGQGNNEQFF. CDR3 sequence (DNA): TGTGCCAGCAGCCAGGCGGGACAGGGAAACAATGAGCAGTTCTTC.

V gene TRBV5-1 combines with J gene TRBJ1-4; D is unclear. V was cut by 4 bases and J by 7 bases, with 17 bases left in between. The CDR3 extends over 15 amino acids. Germline CDR1 is SGHRS and CDR2 is YFSETQ. The CDR3 loop reads CASSMDWGAAEKLFF. In DNA, the CDR3 is TGCGCCAGCAGCATGGACTGGGGAGCGGCTGAAAAACTGTTTTTT.

The J gene is TRBJ1-2, the V gene TRBV5-1; D is unresolved. Trimming pared 0 bases from V and 2 bases from J, leaving 8 bases between. The CDR3 runs to 14 residues. The germline gives CDR1 SGHRS, CDR2 YFSETQ. Here the CDR3 reads CASSLAGENYGYTF. CDR3 DNA: TGCGCCAGCAGCTTGGCCGGGGAAAACTATGGCTACACCTTC.

The chain combines TRBV7-9 with TRBJ2-1; TRBD2 agrees at 11 bases. V lost 7 bases, J lost 8 bases, and 13 bases stayed unmatched. The germline V gene encodes CDR1 SEHNR and CDR2 FQNEAQ (reference sequence). This CDR3 is built from 16 residues. The CDR3 loop is CASKLGSGRGEDEQFF. For the CDR3, the DNA is TGTGCCAGCAAATTGGGTAGCGGGAGGGGCGAGGATGAGCAGTTCTTC.

In nucleotides, the CDR3 is TGTGCCAGTAGTATAGGCAGGGGGCTATCGGAGACCCAGTACTTC. Protein: CASSIGRGLSETQYF. The rearrangement links TRBV19 to TRBJ2-5; 8 bases are shared with TRBD1. This CDR3 comprises 15 residues. V lost 1 base, J lost 5 bases, and 6 bases stayed unmatched. Germline V gene lookup returns CDR1 LNHDA and CDR2 SQIVND (reference sequence).

This clone has just one count. The chain recombines TRBV7-9 with TRBJ1-4; D may be TRBD1 (5 bases). The CDR3 extends over 15 amino acids. Germline V gene sequence: CDR1 SEHNR, CDR2 FQNEAQ (reference sequence). Trimming removed 1 base at V and 1 base at J, with 7 bases between. For the CDR3, the DNA is TGTGCCAGCAGCTTAGTGGGGGGAACTAATGAAAAACTGTTTTTT. Its protein product is CASSLVGGTNEKLFF.

This chain joins TRBV18 and TRBJ1-2; TRBD1 aligns across 7 bases. This CDR3 has 14 amino acids. The germline V gene encodes CDR1 KGHSH and CDR2 LQKENI. V gave up 5 bases and J gave up 3 bases; unmatched junction bases: 6. In DNA form, the CDR3 reads TGTGCCAGCTCAAAGGGGGCTGAGGACTATGGCTACACCTTC. Protein sequence: CASSKGAEDYGYTF.

The chain joins TRBV5-1 to TRBJ2-5; the D gene is possibly TRBD2 (6 bases). Germline assignment: CDR1 SGHRS and CDR2 YFSETQ. The V end lost 1 base, the J end lost 5 bases, and 15 bases lay between the germline ends. This CDR3 comprises 15 residues. This chain's CDR3 is CASSLTPGRGETQYF. In DNA, the CDR3 is TGCGCCAGCAGCTTGACCCCAGGTCGGGGGGAGACCCAGTACTTC. Filled out from reference TRBV5-1 and TRBJ2-5, the complete variable domain reads KAGVTQTPRYLIKTRGQQVTLSCSPISGHRSVSWYQQTPGQGLQFLFEYFSETQRNKGNFPGRFSGRQFSNSRSEMNVSTLELGDSALYLCASSLTPGRGETQYFGPGTRLLVL.

The chain is built from TRBV7-9 and TRBJ2-7; TRBD1 is a possible D gene (6 bases). Germline loops: CDR1 SEHNR, CDR2 FQNEAQ (reference sequence). The CDR3 length is 15 residues. The germline V and J ends were trimmed by 4 bases and 7 bases, with 20 bases remaining between them. The CDR3 here is CASSSRDNGLQEQYF. The DNA of the CDR3 is TGTGCCAGCAGCTCAAGGGACAACGGCCTTCAGGAGCAGTACTTC.

This chain joins TRBV25-1 and TRBJ1-3; 8 bases align to TRBD1. The CDR3 is 14 residues long. V was pared by 6 bases and J by 2 bases, with 3 bases of the junction left unmatched. Germline CDR1 reads MGHDK; CDR2 reads SYGVNS. The CDR3 sequence is CASRGGQAGNTIYF. The CDR3 nucleotides read TGTGCCAGCAGGGGGGGACAGGCTGGAAACACCATATATTTT.

The CDR3 region is CASSSTGTSAYEQYF. Here the CDR3 DNA reads TGCGCCAGCAGCTCGACCGGGACTAGCGCCTACGAGCAGTACTTC. V and J are TRBV5-1 and TRBJ2-7; 10 bases are shared with TRBD2. Trimming removed 3 bases from V and 2 bases from J; junction bases left unmatched: 5. Germline lookup yields CDR1 SGHRS and CDR2 YFSETQ. The CDR3 has 15 residues.

This chain links TRBV6-5 with TRBJ1-1; maybe TRBD1 (6 bases). The V gene lost 6 bases and the J gene lost 0 bases, with 14 bases spanning the gap. There are 15 residues in the CDR3. Germline-derived CDR1 and CDR2 are MNHEY and SVGAGI. In nucleotides, the CDR3 is TGTGCCAGCAGAATACAGGGAGACATGAACACTGAAGCTTTCTTT. This sequence encodes CASRIQGDMNTEAFF.

The V call is TRBV21-1, the J call TRBJ2-7; no DNA check was done on the table's D call, TRBD1. TRBV21-1 is flagged as a pseudogene. The CDR3 contains 14 residues. The CDR3 reads CASSHNRATYEQYF. Written as DNA, the CDR3 is TGTGCCAGCAGCCATAACAGGGCCACCTACGAGCAGTACTTC.

The gene calls are TRBV19 and TRBJ2-2, with a weak D call TRBD2 (5 bases). The CDR3 length is 15 residues. Trimming removed 5 bases at V and 1 base at J, with 11 bases between. Per the germline V gene, CDR1 is LNHDA and CDR2 is SQIVND (reference sequence). The CDR3 nucleotides read TGTGCCAGTAGTCGAGGAGAGGGGAACACCGGGGAGCTGTTTTTT. Its protein product is CASSRGEGNTGELFF.

The chain recombines TRBV7-9 with TRBJ1-1; D is uncertain. Germline loops: CDR1 SEHNR, CDR2 FQNEAQ (reference sequence). The ends were cut back, 5 bases at V and 4 bases at J, with 17 bases in the middle. The CDR3 is 15 residues long. CDR3 bases: TGTGCCAGCAGCCCCAAAAGATGGGGTAGCACTGAAGCTTTCTTT. Translating gives CASSPKRWGSTEAFF.

This clone was observed once. This chain links TRBV7-9 with TRBJ2-7; 8 nucleotides match TRBD1. V was pared by 0 bases and J by 3 bases, with 10 bases of the junction left unmatched. The CDR3 is 17 residues long. The V gene's germline CDR1 is SEHNR and CDR2 FQNEAQ (reference sequence). The CDR3 protein is CASSLAPLDRVVYEQYF. CDR3 DNA: TGTGCCAGCAGCTTAGCCCCCCTGGACAGGGTGGTCTACGAGCAGTACTTC.

The chain joins TRBV4-2 to TRBJ2-7; 11 nucleotides agree with TRBD2. The length of the CDR3 is 20 residues. J was trimmed by 7 bases and V by 0 bases; bases with no gene match: 20. Germline loops: CDR1 LGHNA, CDR2 YNFKEQ. CDR3: CASSQEVRLAGKPYSGEQYF. The CDR3 DNA follows: TGTGCCAGCAGCCAAGAAGTCAGACTAGCGGGAAAGCCCTACTCTGGGGAGCAGTACTTC.

The chain has TRBV18 and TRBJ1-5; perhaps TRBD1 as D (5 bases). With 0 bases removed from V and 6 bases from J, the gap between germline ends came to 12 bases. Germline V gene data show CDR1 as KGHSH and CDR2 as LQKENI. The CDR3 contains 15 residues. Here the CDR3 DNA reads TGTGCCAGCTCACCACCGGGGCAGGGCCCTCAGCCCCAGCATTTT. Encoded protein: CASSPPGQGPQPQHF.

The chain recombines TRBV30 with TRBJ2-5; D gene unclear. CDR3 length: 13 amino acids. Germline V CDR1 and CDR2: GTSNPN, SVGIG (reference sequence). Between the trimmed V and J ends, which lost 1 base and 5 bases, there was a span of 11 bases. The CDR3 DNA sequence: TGTGCCTGGAGTGCGAGGTTTGGGGAGACCCAGTACTTC. Translating it yields CAWSARFGETQYF.

Details on this clone: Additional DNA sequences in this sample encode the identical CDR3. This chain connects TRBV7-6 to TRBJ1-1, with D maybe TRBD1 (5 bases). The CDR3 consists of 12 residues. CDR1 and CDR2 from the germline V gene are SGHVS and FNYEAQ. Between the trimmed V and J ends, which lost 5 bases and 4 bases, there was a span of 8 bases. The CDR3 loop is CASSGGGTEAFF. In nucleotides, the CDR3 is TGTGCCAGCAGCGGCGGGGGCACTGAAGCTTTCTTT.

This clone was detected only once. The rearrangement links TRBV19 to TRBJ2-1, with D possibly being TRBD2 (5 bases). Germline CDR1 LNHDA, CDR2 SQIVND (reference sequence). V was shortened by 3 bases and J by 0 bases, with 9 bases between the two germline ends. The CDR3 contains 15 residues. This CDR3 is CASSMFRGSYNEQFF. DNA for the CDR3: TGTGCCAGTAGTATGTTTCGGGGCTCCTACAATGAGCAGTTCTTC.

The gene calls are TRBV4-1 and TRBJ1-5, with D unresolved. Germline V lookup: CDR1 MGHRA, CDR2 YSYEKL. V lost 1 base and J lost 5, with 9 bases in between. The CDR3 extends over 14 amino acids. The CDR3 loop is CASSQGVVDQPQHF. The CDR3 DNA follows: TGCGCCAGCAGCCAAGGGGTGGTGGATCAGCCCCAGCATTTT.

The chain couples TRBV11-2 to TRBJ2-1, with D tentatively TRBD2 (6 bases). Trimming removed 5 bases from V and 4 bases from J, with 21 bases in between. This CDR3 is built from 17 residues. Germline V gene sequence: CDR1 SGHAT, CDR2 FQNNGV. CDR3 region: CASSRRPMAGRYNEQFF. The CDR3 bases are TGTGCCAGCAGCCGCAGACCCATGGCGGGACGGTACAATGAGCAGTTCTTC.

J is TRBJ2-7 and V is TRBV10-3; 12 bases are a match to TRBD2. The length of the CDR3 is 14 residues. J gave up 7 bases and V 3 bases, and 4 bases lay outside the gene matches. The germline V gene has CDR1 ENHRY and CDR2 SYGVKD. The DNA for the CDR3 is TGTGCCATCAGTGAAGGGACTAGCGGGTTGGAGCAGTACTTC. It specifies CAISEGTSGLEQYF.

This chain uses TRBV11-3 with TRBJ2-1; 8 bases align to TRBD2. Looked up from germline, CDR1 is SGHNT and CDR2 is YENEEA. CDR3 length: 15 amino acids. J gave up 3 bases and V 1 base, and 2 bases lay outside the gene matches. CDR3 in amino acids: CASSLVSGGYNEQFF. DNA of the CDR3: TGTGCCAGCAGCTTAGTCAGCGGGGGCTACAATGAGCAGTTCTTC.